Each of the 17 T cell receptor beta chains below was sequenced from the same sample in a study of PD-1 blockade in mismatch repair-deficient tumors. Assay: immunoSEQ multiplex PCR; the TCRdb copy retains only in-frame clones and omits some. In the table there are more than 85,000 clones, 82% of which are singletons. The sample consisted of peripheral blood, taken about eight months after starting pembrolizumab. The origin of the receptors is an adult with mismatch repair-deficient cancer.

The chain couples TRBV29-1 to TRBJ2-2, with D possibly matching TRBD1 (6 bases). V was trimmed by 5 bases and J by 4 bases, leaving 8 bases between them. The CDR3 consists of 12 residues. Germline loops: CDR1 SQVTM, CDR2 ANQGSEA. CDR3 protein: CSVQQGTGELFF. The CDR3 bases are TGCAGCGTTCAACAGGGCACCGGGGAGCTGTTTTTT.

This clone was seen a handful of times. The rearrangement links TRBV11-2 to TRBJ2-1, with TRBD2 matching over 8 bases. The germline V gene has CDR1 SGHAT and CDR2 FQNNGV. Unmatched junction bases numbered 6, after V lost 3 bases and J lost 5 bases. This CDR3 region has 15 residues. The CDR3 DNA is TGTGCCAGCAGCTTTTTAGTAGCGGGAAACAATGAGCAGTTCTTC. Translating gives CASSFLVAGNNEQFF.

The genes are TRBV18 and TRBJ2-5; 11 positions agree with TRBD2. J lost 3 bases, V lost 0 bases, and 0 bases had no gene match. The CDR3 loop spans 15 amino acids. Germline V lookup: CDR1 KGHSH, CDR2 LQKENI. The chain's CDR3 is CASSPPTSGEETQYF. Here the CDR3 DNA reads TGTGCCAGCTCACCACCGACTAGCGGGGAAGAGACCCAGTACTTC.

The rearrangement uses TRBV7-2 and TRBJ2-5, with 7 bases aligning to TRBD2. The germline V gene encodes CDR1 SGHTA and CDR2 FQGNSA. CDR3 length equals 15 residues. V lost 1 base and J lost 4; bases outside the gene matches: 6. The CDR3: CASSLGTRSRETQYF. The CDR3, as DNA: TGTGCCAGCAGCTTAGGGACTAGGAGCAGAGAGACCCAGTACTTC.

The chain employs TRBV7-9 and TRBJ1-1; D remains unclear. Trimming pared 3 bases from V and 4 bases from J, leaving 9 bases between. Germline CDR1 SEHNR, CDR2 FQNEAQ (reference sequence). This CDR3 contains 13 residues. CDR3 region: CASSFDGGTEAFF. CDR3 coding DNA: TGTGCCAGCAGCTTTGACGGTGGCACTGAAGCTTTCTTT. The variable domain in full, with the rest retrieved from reference TRBV7-9 and TRBJ1-1, is DTGVSQNPRHKITKRGQNVTFRCDPISEHNRLYWYRQTLGQGPEFLTYFQNEAQLEKSRLLSDRFSAERPKGSFSTLEIQRTEQGDSAMYLCASSFDGGTEAFFGQGTRLTVV.

This chain uses TRBV13 with TRBJ1-1, with D tentatively TRBD1 (5 bases). Germline assignment: CDR1 PRHDT and CDR2 FYEKMQ (reference sequence). The CDR3 loop spans 14 amino acids. Trimming removed 5 bases from V and 1 base from J, with 11 bases in between. CDR3 in amino acids: CASSGGRKNTEAFF. The CDR3 coding sequence is TGTGCCAGCAGCGGGGGACGGAAGAACACTGAAGCTTTCTTT.

J is TRBJ2-7 and V is TRBV29-1; 10 bases fit TRBD2. CDR3 length equals 14 residues. The germline gives CDR1 SQVTM, CDR2 ANQGSEA. Unmatched junction bases numbered 5, after V lost 4 bases and J lost 2 bases. The CDR3 loop reads CSVGPSGSTYEQYF. The DNA for the CDR3 is TGCAGCGTTGGGCCTAGCGGGAGTACCTACGAGCAGTACTTC.

The J gene is TRBJ2-4, the V gene TRBV5-4, with 7 bases lining up with TRBD2. This CDR3 region has 15 residues. Germline V lookup: CDR1 SGHNT, CDR2 YYREEE (reference sequence). Trimming at V came to 4 bases and at J to 5 bases, leaving 9 bases not matched to a gene. The CDR3 sequence is CASSVGGMRENIQYF. The DNA of the CDR3 is TGTGCCAGCAGCGTCGGGGGGATGCGGGAAAACATTCAGTACTTC. The full variable domain, rest sourced from reference TRBV5-4 and TRBJ2-4, is ETGVTQSPTHLIKTRGQQVTLRCSSQSGHNTVSWYQQALGQGPQFIFQYYREEENGRGNFPPRFSGLQFPNYSSELNVNALELDDSALYLCASSVGGMRENIQYFGAGTRLSVL.

There are a few counts of this clone. The V gene is TRBV5-1, the J gene TRBJ2-2; 8 bases agree with TRBD1. This CDR3 spans 16 amino acids. Looked up from germline, CDR1 is SGHRS and CDR2 is YFSETQ. Trimming at V came to 4 bases and at J to 7 bases, leaving 12 bases not matched to a gene. Here the CDR3 DNA reads TGCGCCAGCAGCGGCGCAGGGGGCCCCGCCAGCGGGGAGCTGTTTTTT. This encodes CASSGAGGPASGELFF. Full variable domain (missing parts from reference TRBV5-1 and TRBJ2-2): KAGVTQTPRYLIKTRGQQVTLSCSPISGHRSVSWYQQTPGQGLQFLFEYFSETQRNKGNFPGRFSGRQFSNSRSEMNVSTLELGDSALYLCASSGAGGPASGELFFGEGSRLTVL.

The chain has TRBV29-1 and TRBJ1-2; no reliable D call. This CDR3 contains 14 residues. Germline CDR1 reads SQVTM; CDR2 reads ANQGSEA. V was cut by 2 bases and J by 0 bases, with 10 bases left in between. CDR3 residues: CSVEKQLTNYGYTF. The CDR3 DNA reads TGCAGCGTTGAAAAGCAGCTCACTAACTATGGCTACACCTTC.

The chain couples TRBV15 to TRBJ2-7, with 14 bases aligning to TRBD2. Trimming cost V 3 bases and J 6 bases; bases outside gene matches: 13. The CDR3 runs 18 residues. Germline V gene data show CDR1 as LNHNV and CDR2 as YYDKDF (reference sequence). CDR3 residues: CATSSSSGLAGAVREQYF. CDR3 DNA: TGTGCCACCAGCAGTTCCTCGGGACTAGCGGGAGCCGTACGCGAGCAGTACTTC.

This clone appeared a few times. The rearrangement links TRBV7-2 to TRBJ1-2; D is ambiguous. The V and J ends lost 3 bases and 8 bases respectively, with 10 bases between them. The CDR3 runs 12 residues. In germline, CDR1 is SGHTA, CDR2 FQGNSA. In nucleotides, the CDR3 is TGTGCCAGCAGCTTTCGGACGGTAGGCTACACCTTC. This translates into CASSFRTVGYTF.

The gene calls are TRBV12-5 and TRBJ1-5, with TRBD1 identical over 10 bases. The CDR3 totals 16 residues. Trimming removed 6 bases from V and 5 bases from J; junction bases left unmatched: 10. Germline loops: CDR1 LGHNT, CDR2 FRNRAP. CDR3 sequence (DNA): TGTGCTAGTGGATCCGGACAGGGGGGAGATTATCAGCCCCAGCATTTT. Its translation: CASGSGQGGDYQPQHF.

V usage is TRBV7-2 and J usage is TRBJ2-3; 12 bases align to TRBD2. CDR1 is SGHTA and CDR2 is FQGNSA in the germline V gene. Unmatched junction bases numbered 10, after V lost 2 bases and J lost 4 bases. The length of the CDR3 is 18 residues. The chain's CDR3 is CASSLRRLAGVSADTQYF. CDR3 nucleotide sequence: TGTGCCAGCAGCTTAAGGCGACTAGCGGGAGTCTCCGCAGATACGCAGTATTTT.

The CDR3 sequence: CASSTSLGNEQFF. Written as DNA, the CDR3 is TGTGCCAGTAGTACGTCCCTGGGCAATGAGCAGTTCTTC. The J gene is TRBJ2-1, the V gene TRBV19; D is unresolved. This CDR3 contains 13 residues. V gave up 4 bases and J gave up 6 bases, with 10 bases separating them. The germline gives CDR1 LNHDA, CDR2 SQIVND (reference sequence).

The chain combines TRBV7-3 with TRBJ2-3, with a possible D match to TRBD2 (6 bases). The length of the CDR3 is 14 residues. CDR1 is SGHTA, CDR2 FQGTGA, per germline. The V end lost 5 bases, the J end lost 5 bases, and 14 bases lay between the germline ends. CDR3 loop: CASSPGLHGDTQYF. CDR3 DNA: TGTGCCAGCAGCCCGGGACTCCACGGAGATACGCAGTATTTT.

The genes are TRBV11-3 and TRBJ2-7; a possible D gene is TRBD1 (5 bases). Germline V gene sequence: CDR1 SGHNT, CDR2 YENEEA. The CDR3 has 14 residues. The germline V and J ends were trimmed by 3 bases and 2 bases, with 11 bases remaining between them. The CDR3: CASSFSQGPYEQYF. CDR3 sequence (DNA): TGTGCCAGCAGCTTCAGTCAGGGCCCCTACGAGCAGTACTTC. Using reference TRBV11-3 and TRBJ2-7 for the parts outside the CDR3, the full variable domain is EAGVVQSPRYKIIEKKQPVAFWCNPISGHNTLYWYLQNLGQGPELLIRYENEEAVDDSQLPKDRFSAERLKGVDSTLKIQPAELGDSAVYLCASSFSQGPYEQYFGPGTRLTVT.